This T cell receptor (beta chain) was recovered during a study of blood T cell repertoires in COVID-19. About the research overall: PBMCs, B-cell-depleted T cells, or T cells provided the cDNA or gDNA that made up the material.

Clones were read by immunoSEQ multiplex PCR, and TCRdb kept only the in-frame ones, dropping some. This table holds roughly 98,000 clones, 85% to 95% found once. Trimming left V 0 bases short and J 8 bases short, with 9 bases between. The germline gives CDR1 SGDLS, CDR2 YYNGEE. This CDR3 region has 13 residues. Material: peripheral blood. The sequence came from a woman aged 60-75 years with active COVID-19. V and J are TRBV9 and TRBJ1-3, with a tentative D call TRBD1 (6 bases). CDR3 DNA: TGTGCCAGCAGCGTAGGACAGGTAGACACCATATATTTT. Translating it yields CASSVGQVDTIYF.